This TCR beta chain derives from a study of cytomegalovirus exposure and HLA in healthy donors. The PCR employed 60 Vbeta primers together with 13 Jbeta primers. TCRdb's copy holds only in-frame clones and misses some; the assay was immunoSEQ multiplex PCR. The repertoire holds approximately 150,000 clones, with 55% to 85% as singletons. Study observations and caveats: Based on reports, TCR beta sequences accurately predicted HLA-A and HLA-B alleles for most subjects.

A remark on this clone: Antigen unknown.

In germline, CDR1 is MNHNY, CDR2 SVGAGI (reference sequence). The V end was cut by 0 bases, the J end by 5 bases, with 10 bases between. The length of the CDR3 is 15 residues. The receptor was isolated from a man between 35 and 55 years old in good health and CMV-seronegative. Sequencing was done on a sample of PBMCs. This rearrangement joins TRBV6-6 to TRBJ1-4, with D maybe TRBD1 (6 bases). In nucleotides, the CDR3 is TGTGCCAGCAGTTACTCGACAGGACCGAATGAAAAACTGTTTTTT. It translates to CASSYSTGPNEKLFF.